The rows below give T cell receptor beta chains drawn from one sample of a study of blood T cell repertoires in COVID-19. Method: immunoSEQ multiplex PCR; TCRdb's copy keeps in-frame clones and lacks some. The sample has about 260,000 clones, about 88% seen once; the top ten hold around 5%. The sample taken for sequencing was peripheral blood. The source is a woman aged 60-75 years with COVID-19, enrolled during active disease. The CDR3 runs from the conserved cysteine through the conserved F or W. Each record gives: D gene, J gene, clone size, V gene, CDR3 protein, CDR3 DNA. A D gene is named only where the DNA matches it firmly. Size tells how often a clone was seen (once, few, many) or the class of an expanded clone, and some rows leave it out.

>TRBD2|TRBJ2-3|.|TRBV30
CAWTLAGGPDTQYF
TGTGCCTGGACTCTAGCGGGAGGCCCAGATACGCAGTATTTT
>.|TRBJ1-2|.|TRBV9
CASSVGGRLLNGYTF
TGTGCCAGCAGCGTAGGGGGCAGGCTTTTAAATGGCTACACCTTC
>.|TRBJ2-1|.|TRBV7-3
CASSLAGPSYNEQFF
TGTGCCAGCAGCTTAGCGGGGCCATCCTACAATGAGCAGTTCTTC
>TRBD1|TRBJ1-2|.|TRBV3-1/TRBV3-2
CASSQVPMLGDRIYGYTF
TGTGCCAGCAGCCAAGTCCCTATGCTGGGGGACAGGATCTATGGCTACACCTTC
>.|TRBJ2-1|once|TRBV7-6
CASSLLVGGGASSYNEQFF
TGTGCCAGCAGCTTATTAGTAGGCGGCGGGGCAAGCTCCTACAATGAGCAGTTCTTC
>.|TRBJ1-5|.|TRBV15
CATSTRGIGNQPQHF
TGTGCCACCTCTACGAGGGGGATCGGCAATCAGCCCCAGCATTTT
>.|TRBJ2-3|.|TRBV6-6
CASSTSAVLSTDTQYF
TGTGCCAGCAGTACCTCTGCGGTACTTAGCACAGATACGCAGTATTTT
>TRBD1|TRBJ1-6|.|TRBV12-5
CATRITGGSSYNSPLHF
TGTGCTACCCGTATTACAGGGGGCAGCTCCTATAATTCACCCCTCCACTTT
>.|TRBJ1-5|.|TRBV19
CASRDSRNQPQHF
TGTGCCAGTAGGGACAGTCGCAATCAGCCCCAGCATTTT
>TRBD2|TRBJ2-1|.|TRBV28
CASSLGGVSYNEQFF
TGTGCCAGCAGTTTAGGGGGGGTCTCCTACAATGAGCAGTTCTTC
>TRBD1|TRBJ1-2|.|TRBV2
CASKPGQLYGYTF
TGTGCCAGCAAACCGGGACAGCTCTATGGCTACACCTTC
>.|TRBJ1-1|.|TRBV2
CASILGGGSAEAFF
TGTGCCAGCATCCTCGGAGGAGGGAGTGCTGAAGCTTTCTTT
>TRBD1|TRBJ2-3|few|TRBV28
CASSFPRTGSTDTQYF
TGTGCCAGCAGTTTTCCGCGGACAGGGTCCACAGATACGCAGTATTTT
>.|TRBJ2-5|.|TRBV29-1
CSAAPRWQETQYF
TGCAGCGCAGCTCCGAGGTGGCAAGAGACCCAGTACTTC
>.|TRBJ2-7|.|TRBV28
CASSQQGIHEQYF
TGTGCCAGCAGCCAACAGGGAATCCACGAGCAGTACTTC
>TRBD1|TRBJ2-2|.|TRBV7-8
CASSHTIGTGGASGELFF
TGTGCCAGCAGCCACACCATAGGGACAGGGGGCGCGAGCGGGGAGCTGTTTTTT
>.|TRBJ1-1|.|TRBV28
CASLGGGNTEAFF
TGTGCCAGCCTAGGGGGGGGAAACACTGAAGCTTTCTTT
>.|TRBJ2-1|.|TRBV12-3/TRBV12-4
CASSNSYEQFF
TGTGCCAGCAGTAATAGCTATGAGCAGTTCTTC
>TRBD1|TRBJ1-2|.|TRBV6-5
CASRSLTGGLGYTF
TGTGCCAGCAGGTCCTTAACAGGGGGCTTGGGCTACACCTTC
>TRBD1|TRBJ1-5|.|TRBV5-5
CASSSLQGNQPQHF
TGTGCCAGCAGCTCTTTACAGGGGAATCAGCCCCAGCATTTT
>TRBD2|TRBJ2-3|.|TRBV7-6
CASTLRTSGPDTQYF
TGTGCCAGCACCCTTCGGACTAGCGGGCCGGATACGCAGTATTTT
>TRBD1|TRBJ2-1|few|TRBV19
CASREPGQGIEQFF
TGTGCCAGTAGGGAACCGGGACAGGGCATTGAGCAGTTCTTC
>.|TRBJ2-5|.|TRBV6-5
CASAQGQETQYF
TGTGCCAGCGCGCAGGGTCAAGAGACCCAGTACTTC
>TRBD2|TRBJ2-5|few|TRBV19
CASSIGTSGRPEETQYF
TGTGCCAGTAGTATTGGGACTAGCGGGAGACCAGAAGAGACCCAGTACTTC
>TRBD1|TRBJ1-1|few|TRBV7-9
CASATGGGGTEAFF
TGTGCCAGCGCGACAGGGGGAGGAGGTACTGAAGCTTTCTTT
>.|TRBJ1-1|.|TRBV28
CASSYVDRYTEAFF
TGTGCCAGCAGTTACGTCGACAGGTACACTGAAGCTTTCTTT
>TRBD1|TRBJ1-5|.|TRBV28
CASSPPGQGNQPQHF
TGTGCCAGCAGTCCTCCGGGACAGGGCAATCAGCCCCAGCATTTT
>.|TRBJ2-5|.|TRBV29-1
CSFSGAGVETQYF
TGCAGCTTCAGTGGGGCAGGGGTAGAGACCCAGTACTTC
>TRBD1|TRBJ2-7|.|TRBV15
CATSRTGGAGYEQYF
TGTGCCACCAGCAGGACAGGGGGCGCAGGTTACGAGCAGTACTTC
>.|TRBJ1-2|.|TRBV30
CAWTVSYGYTF
TGTGCCTGGACGGTCTCGTATGGCTACACCTTC
>TRBD2|TRBJ2-5|.|TRBV7-2
CASSSSGRETQYF
TGTGCCAGCAGCTCTAGCGGTAGAGAGACCCAGTACTTC
>TRBD2|TRBJ2-1|.|TRBV15
CATSPTGTSMYEQFF
TGTGCCACCAGCCCCACCGGGACTAGTATGTATGAGCAGTTCTTC
>.|TRBJ2-1|.|TRBV7-9
CASSPPPGEQFF
TGTGCCAGCAGCCCACCCCCGGGGGAGCAGTTCTTC
>TRBD2|TRBJ2-1|.|TRBV6-6
CASSRLASSYNEQFF
TGTGCCAGCAGTCGACTAGCGAGCTCCTACAATGAGCAGTTCTTC
>TRBD1|TRBJ2-7|few|TRBV29-1
CSVAARGRINPYEQYF
TGCAGCGTTGCGGCTAGGGGGCGAATTAATCCCTACGAGCAGTACTTC
>TRBD2|TRBJ2-2|.|TRBV13
CASSCGGAGELFF
TGTGCCAGCAGCTGCGGGGGGGCCGGGGAGCTGTTTTTT
>.|TRBJ2-1|.|TRBV9
CASSVPDRLNEQFF
TGTGCCAGCAGCGTACCCGACAGGCTGAATGAGCAGTTCTTC
>TRBD1|TRBJ1-5|.|TRBV30
CAWAHRGLQPQHF
TGTGCCTGGGCTCACAGGGGGCTTCAGCCCCAGCATTTT
>TRBD1|TRBJ2-7|.|TRBV15
CATSRGGQGAYEQYF
TGTGCCACCAGCAGAGGGGGACAGGGGGCCTACGAGCAGTACTTC
>TRBD1|TRBJ2-2|.|TRBV25-1
CASKKQGAAGELFF
TGTGCCAGCAAGAAACAGGGGGCGGCCGGGGAGCTGTTTTTT
>.|TRBJ2-3|once|TRBV27
CASSLQQPGWDTQYF
TGTGCCAGCAGTTTACAGCAGCCCGGGTGGGATACGCAGTATTTT
>.|TRBJ1-2|.|TRBV5-4
CASSPATGTYGYTF
TGTGCCAGCAGCCCCGCCACAGGGACCTATGGCTACACCTTC
>.|TRBJ1-5|.|TRBV6-6
CASSPTGANQPQHF
TGTGCCAGCAGCCCGACAGGTGCCAATCAGCCCCAGCATTTT
>TRBD2|TRBJ2-5|.|TRBV9
CASSVDGTSGQETQYF
TGTGCCAGCAGCGTAGATGGGACTAGCGGCCAAGAGACCCAGTACTTC
>.|TRBJ1-3|few|TRBV5-1
CASSLEQGSSGNTIYF
TGCGCCAGCAGCTTGGAGCAGGGCAGCTCTGGAAACACCATATATTTT
>TRBD2|TRBJ2-2|.|TRBV5-1
CASSGSGRGTGELFF
TGCGCCAGCAGCGGTAGCGGGAGAGGGACCGGGGAGCTGTTTTTT
>TRBD1|TRBJ1-6|once|TRBV6-2/TRBV6-3
CASSYSGTGGSPLHF
TGTGCCAGCAGTTACTCCGGGACAGGGGGTTCACCCCTCCACTTT
>.|TRBJ1-1|.|TRBV28
CASSAGRANTEAFF
TGTGCCAGCAGTGCCGGCAGGGCGAACACTGAAGCTTTCTTT
>TRBD1|TRBJ1-4|.|TRBV5-1
CASSSGQGREKLFF
TGCGCCAGCAGCTCCGGACAGGGGCGTGAAAAACTGTTTTTT
>.|TRBJ2-2|.|TRBV28
CASTGGQTGELFF
TGTGCCAGCACAGGGGGGCAAACCGGGGAGCTGTTTTTT
>.|TRBJ1-4|.|TRBV6-6
CASSPRGVNEKLFF
TGTGCCAGCAGTCCCCGGGGGGTGAATGAAAAACTGTTTTTT